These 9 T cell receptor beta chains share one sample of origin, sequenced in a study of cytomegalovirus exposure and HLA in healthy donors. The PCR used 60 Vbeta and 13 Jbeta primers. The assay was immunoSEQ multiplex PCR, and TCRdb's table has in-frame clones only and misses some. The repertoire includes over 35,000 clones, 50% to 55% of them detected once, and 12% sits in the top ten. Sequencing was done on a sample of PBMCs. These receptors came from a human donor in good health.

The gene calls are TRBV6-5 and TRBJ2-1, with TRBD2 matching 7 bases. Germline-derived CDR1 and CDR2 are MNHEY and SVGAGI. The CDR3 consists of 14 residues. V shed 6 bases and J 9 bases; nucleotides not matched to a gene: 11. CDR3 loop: CASSNGLVSGEQFF. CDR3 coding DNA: TGTGCCAGCAGCAACGGACTAGTCTCCGGTGAGCAGTTCTTC.

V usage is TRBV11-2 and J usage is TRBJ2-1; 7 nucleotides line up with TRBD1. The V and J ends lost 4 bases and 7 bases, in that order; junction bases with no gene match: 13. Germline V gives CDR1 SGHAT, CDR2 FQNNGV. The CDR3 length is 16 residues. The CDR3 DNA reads TGTGCCAGCAGCTCCCCTGACAGGGCCCTTAAGAATGAGCAGTTCTTC. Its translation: CASSSPDRALKNEQFF.

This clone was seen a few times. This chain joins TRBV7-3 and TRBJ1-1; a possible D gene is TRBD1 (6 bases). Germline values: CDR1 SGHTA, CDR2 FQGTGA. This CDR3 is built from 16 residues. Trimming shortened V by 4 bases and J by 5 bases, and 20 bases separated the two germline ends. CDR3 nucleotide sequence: TGTGCCAGCAGCTCCCCGGCCAGGGGACGCTTGACTGAAGCTTTCTTT. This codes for CASSSPARGRLTEAFF. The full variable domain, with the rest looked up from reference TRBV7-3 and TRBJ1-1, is GAGVSQTPSNKVTEKGKYVELRCDPISGHTALYWYRQSLGQGPEFLIYFQGTGAADDSGLPNDRFFAVRPEGSVSTLKIQRTERGDSAVYLCASSSPARGRLTEAFFGQGTRLTVV.

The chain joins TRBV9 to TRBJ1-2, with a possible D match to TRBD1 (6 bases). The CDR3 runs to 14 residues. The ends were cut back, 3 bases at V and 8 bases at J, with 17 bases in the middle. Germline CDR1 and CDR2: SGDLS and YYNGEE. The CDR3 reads CASSAYQGRWGYTF. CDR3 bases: TGTGCCAGCAGCGCCTACCAGGGGAGATGGGGCTACACCTTC.

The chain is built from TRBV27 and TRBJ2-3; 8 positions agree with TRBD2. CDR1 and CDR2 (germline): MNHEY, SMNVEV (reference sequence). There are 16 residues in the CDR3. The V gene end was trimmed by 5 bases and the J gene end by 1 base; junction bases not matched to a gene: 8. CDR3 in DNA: TGTGCCAGCAGTCCCCGAGCGGGGGTGGGCACAGATACGCAGTATTTT. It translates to CASSPRAGVGTDTQYF.

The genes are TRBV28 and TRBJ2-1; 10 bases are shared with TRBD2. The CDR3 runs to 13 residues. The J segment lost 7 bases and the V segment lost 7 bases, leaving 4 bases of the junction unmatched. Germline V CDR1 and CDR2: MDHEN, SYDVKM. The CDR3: CASTAGGHNEQFF. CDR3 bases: TGTGCCAGCACAGCGGGGGGGCATAATGAGCAGTTCTTC.

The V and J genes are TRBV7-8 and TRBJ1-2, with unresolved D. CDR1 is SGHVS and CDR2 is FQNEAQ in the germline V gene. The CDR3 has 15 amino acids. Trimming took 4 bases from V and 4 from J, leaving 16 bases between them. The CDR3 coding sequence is TGTGCCAGCAGCTCCCAGGCGGGGTCGGTCTATGGCTACACCTTC. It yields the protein CASSSQAGSVYGYTF.

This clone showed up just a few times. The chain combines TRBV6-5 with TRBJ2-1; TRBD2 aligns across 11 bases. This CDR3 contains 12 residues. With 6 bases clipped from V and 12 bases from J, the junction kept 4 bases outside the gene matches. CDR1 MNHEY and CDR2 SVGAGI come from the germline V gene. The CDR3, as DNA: TGTGCCAGCAGGGGACTAGCGGATGGGCAGTTCTTC. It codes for CASRGLADGQFF.

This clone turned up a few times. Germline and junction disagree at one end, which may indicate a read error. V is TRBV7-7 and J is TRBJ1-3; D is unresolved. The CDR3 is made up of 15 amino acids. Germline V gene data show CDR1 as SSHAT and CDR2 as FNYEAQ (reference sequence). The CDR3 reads CASSLEMGSGNTIYF. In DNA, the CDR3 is TGTGCTAGCAGCTTAGAGATGGGCAGTGGAAACACCATATATTTT.